One and the same sample provided the 13 T cell receptor beta chains below, sequenced in a study of T cell changes during pregnancy in multiple sclerosis. TCRdb keeps only in-frame clones here, not all; method: immunoSEQ multiplex PCR. The sample lists over 65,000 clones, less than 95% occurring once. This sample comprised peripheral blood, obtained in the second trimester of pregnancy. These receptors were collected from a female donor with multiple sclerosis, enrolled in a pregnancy study.

The rearrangement links TRBV27 to TRBJ2-1; the D gene is possibly TRBD2 (7 bases). This CDR3 spans 13 amino acids. Trimming removed 8 bases from V and 9 bases from J, with 17 bases in between. Per the germline V gene, CDR1 is MNHEY and CDR2 is SMNVEV (reference sequence). This CDR3 is CASAFYREGEQFF. The CDR3 DNA reads TGTGCCAGCGCCTTCTACAGGGAGGGTGAGCAGTTCTTC.

The rearrangement joins TRBV18 to TRBJ1-1, with 9 bases matching TRBD1. Per germline, CDR1 KGHSH and CDR2 LQKENI. The CDR3 is 17 amino acids. V lost 6 bases, J lost 4 bases, and 15 bases stayed unmatched. The CDR3 spells CASSPYRDRDFSTEAFF. Written as DNA, the CDR3 is TGTGCCAGCTCCCCCTACCGGGACAGGGATTTTAGCACTGAAGCTTTCTTT.

The rearrangement joins TRBV30 to TRBJ1-1; D is unresolved. Trimming stripped 3 bases from V and 5 bases from J, with 13 bases between. This CDR3 contains 13 residues. Germline V gene sequence: CDR1 GTSNPN, CDR2 SVGIG (reference sequence). Written as DNA, the CDR3 is TGTGCCTGGAGCTCCAGTCGAGGGACTGAAGCTTTCTTT. Residues: CAWSSSRGTEAFF. The full variable domain, in which reference TRBV30 and TRBJ1-1 provide the parts outside the CDR3, is SQTIHQWPATLVQPVGSPLSLECTVEGTSNPNLYWYRQAAGRGLQLLFYSVGIGQISSEVPQNLSASRPQDRQFILSSKKLLLSDSGFYLCAWSSSRGTEAFFGQGTRLTVV.

The chain uses TRBV5-6 and TRBJ1-2; D unclear. The CDR3 is 15 residues long. Trimming shortened V by 3 bases and J by 4 bases, and 16 bases separated the two germline ends. Germline assignment: CDR1 SGHDT and CDR2 YYEEEE. In DNA, the CDR3 is TGTGCCAGCAGCTGGCCCACGTGGCCAAGCTATGGCTACACCTTC. Protein product: CASSWPTWPSYGYTF.

The gene calls are TRBV27 and TRBJ1-2; maybe TRBD1 (5 bases). Germline V gene sequence: CDR1 MNHEY, CDR2 SMNVEV (reference sequence). This CDR3 comprises 13 residues. The V end was cut by 1 base, the J end by 4 bases, with 7 bases between. The CDR3 region is CASSLYGGYGYTF. As DNA, the CDR3 is TGTGCCAGCAGTTTATACGGGGGCTATGGCTACACCTTC.

The chain joins TRBV9 to TRBJ2-3, with 12 bases fitting TRBD2. V lost 4 bases and J lost 2; bases outside the gene matches: 20. CDR1 and CDR2 (germline): SGDLS, YYNGEE. This CDR3 region has 21 residues. CDR3 residues: CASSPGGGTSGFRSVTDTQYF. DNA for the CDR3: TGTGCCAGCAGCCCTGGGGGGGGGACTAGCGGGTTCCGTAGTGTCACAGATACGCAGTATTTT. Using reference TRBV9 and TRBJ2-3 for the parts outside the CDR3, the full variable domain is DSGVTQTPKHLITATGQRVTLRCSPRSGDLSVYWYQQSLDQGLQFLIQYYNGEERAKGNILERFSAQQFPDLHSELNLSSLELGDSALYFCASSPGGGTSGFRSVTDTQYFGPGTRLTVL.

In this sample, this clone turned up once. This rearrangement joins TRBV6-5 to TRBJ2-1, with D possibly being TRBD2 (6 bases). The V end was cut by 1 base, the J end by 4 bases, with 8 bases between. Per germline, CDR1 MNHEY and CDR2 SVGAGI. The CDR3 extends over 14 amino acids. CDR3 nucleotides: TGTGCCAGCAGTTACTTTCGGGGGTACAATGAGCAGTTCTTC. This gives the protein CASSYFRGYNEQFF.

The genes are TRBV4-2 and TRBJ2-7, with TRBD1 identical over 9 bases. V dropped 8 bases and J dropped 3; count of bases not matched to a gene: 11. This CDR3 contains 15 residues. The germline gives CDR1 LGHNA, CDR2 YNFKEQ. CDR3 nucleotide sequence: TGTGCCAGCGGAAAAGGTGGGACAGGGAGCTACGAGCAGTACTTC. It yields the protein CASGKGGTGSYEQYF.

The chain couples TRBV5-5 to TRBJ2-2; 7 bases map to TRBD2. With 3 bases clipped from V and 2 bases from J, the junction kept 10 bases outside the gene matches. This CDR3 has 17 residues. Germline V gene data show CDR1 as SGHKS and CDR2 as YYEKEE (reference sequence). The CDR3 bases are TGTGCCAGCAGCTCTCTTTGGGGGGGTGTTAACACCGGGGAGCTGTTTTTT. Its protein product is CASSSLWGGVNTGELFF. The full variable domain, its missing parts supplied by reference TRBV5-5 and TRBJ2-2, is DAGVTQSPTHLIKTRGQQVTLRCSPISGHKSVSWYQQVLGQGPQFIFQYYEKEERGRGNFPDRFSARQFPNYSSELNVNALLLGDSALYLCASSSLWGGVNTGELFFGEGSRLTVL.

In this sample, this clone turned up once. CDR3 amino acids: CASSSHRGMNTEAFF. DNA for the CDR3: TGTGCCAGCAGCAGTCACAGGGGTATGAACACTGAAGCTTTCTTT. The rearrangement links TRBV7-8 to TRBJ1-1; 7 bases are a match to TRBD1. V trimming: 5 bases; J trimming: 0 bases; junction bases outside the gene matches: 6. The germline V gene encodes CDR1 SGHVS and CDR2 FQNEAQ. CDR3 length equals 15 residues.

The rearrangement uses TRBV6-6 and TRBJ2-7, with D possibly being TRBD1 (6 bases). V lost 5 bases to trimming and J lost 5 bases, with 19 bases between them. This CDR3 contains 15 residues. Looked up from germline, CDR1 is MNHNY and CDR2 is SVGAGI (reference sequence). CDR3 residues: CASSKHTQGFDEQYF. CDR3 bases: TGTGCCAGCAGTAAACACACCCAGGGGTTTGACGAGCAGTACTTC.

V gene TRBV29-1 combines with J gene TRBJ1-1, with D perhaps matching TRBD1 (6 bases). V dropped 2 bases and J dropped 1 base, with 11 bases sitting between them. Germline V lookup: CDR1 SQVTM, CDR2 ANQGSEA. This CDR3 comprises 14 residues. In DNA form, the CDR3 reads TGCAGCGTTGAATTAGGCAGGGGGAACACTGAAGCTTTCTTT. It specifies CSVELGRGNTEAFF.

V is TRBV19 and J is TRBJ1-1; tentatively, D is TRBD1 (5 bases). This CDR3 contains 19 residues. Germline lookup yields CDR1 LNHDA and CDR2 SQIVND (reference sequence). The V gene lost 5 bases and the J gene lost 0 bases, with 25 bases spanning the gap. The CDR3 sequence is CASSPLWGVHITMNTEAFF. Written as DNA, the CDR3 is TGTGCCAGTAGTCCCCTATGGGGGGTCCACATAACTATGAACACTGAAGCTTTCTTT.